The 29 T cell receptor beta chains listed next were all sequenced from one sample in a study of T cells in Graves' hyperthyroidism and ophthalmopathy. Authors of the study amplified TCR beta CDR3 regions from RNA transcripts. With the HTBI primer set, the TCR CDR3 went through a first round of RT-PCR. TCRdb redid the calling of the multiplex PCR reads with MiXCR, one entry per CDR3 protein. The sample lists 470,000 or so distinct CDR3 sequences, under 25% seen once, with less than 30% in the top ten. Source material: blood. The receptors come from a man between 18 and 29 years old with Graves' hyperthyroidism.

There are a few counts of this clonotype. The chain employs TRBV6-1 and TRBJ2-7, with TRBD2 identical over 8 bases. This CDR3 has 12 residues. The ends lost 8 bases at V and 7 bases at J; junction bases unmatched: 7. Looked up from germline, CDR1 is MNHNS and CDR2 is SASEGT. CDR3 protein: CASCGGPFEQYF. In DNA, the CDR3 is TGTGCCAGCTGCGGGGGGCCTTTTGAGCAGTACTTC.

This clonotype was detected ten times or more. The chain combines TRBV6-5 with TRBJ1-1; tentative D call: TRBD1 (5 bases). Germline V gives CDR1 MNHEY, CDR2 SVGAGI. The CDR3 is made up of 16 amino acids. V shed 2 bases and J shed 1 base, with 14 bases lying between them. The CDR3 spells CASSYPPGTENTEAFF. The CDR3, as DNA: TGTGCCAGCAGTTACCCCCCCGGGACCGAGAACACTGAAGCTTTCTTT.

This clonotype was seen a few times. The chain links TRBV19 to TRBJ1-1; TRBD1 is a possible D gene (6 bases). Trimming shortened V by 4 bases and J by 6 bases, and 18 bases separated the two germline ends. This CDR3 is built from 15 residues. CDR1 is LNHDA and CDR2 is SQIVND in the germline V gene (reference sequence). This CDR3 is CASSTAAGAGSEAFF. In DNA form, the CDR3 reads TGTGCCAGTAGTACCGCGGCAGGGGCAGGGTCTGAAGCTTTCTTT.

The chain recombines TRBV6-1 with TRBJ2-7; 9 nucleotides agree with TRBD1. V gave up 4 bases and J gave up 0 bases; unmatched junction bases: 4. Germline V lookup: CDR1 MNHNS, CDR2 SASEGT. This CDR3 has 15 residues. The CDR3 spells CASSVGQGYSYEQYF. DNA for the CDR3: TGTGCCAGCAGTGTTGGACAGGGGTACTCCTACGAGCAGTACTTC.

The CDR3 nucleotides read TGTGCCAGCACCGTGGGGTTGGCGGGAGGGCCCCAAGAGACCCAGTACTTC. This encodes CASTVGLAGGPQETQYF. V is TRBV28 and J is TRBJ2-5; 9 bases are shared with TRBD2. V lost 7 bases, J lost 1 base, and 13 bases stayed unmatched. Germline loops: CDR1 MDHEN, CDR2 SYDVKM. The CDR3 is 17 residues long.

This clonotype was seen at least ten times. This chain links TRBV5-5 with TRBJ2-7; 7 bases are a match to TRBD2. CDR3 size: 15 residues. V was pared by 1 base and J by 4 bases, with 8 bases of the junction left unmatched. Germline lookup yields CDR1 SGHKS and CDR2 YYEKEE (reference sequence). CDR3 amino acids: CASSLSGGGLYEQYF. The CDR3 DNA reads TGTGCCAGCAGCTTGTCCGGCGGGGGACTGTACGAGCAGTACTTC. The variable domain in full, completed from reference TRBV5-5 and TRBJ2-7, reads DAGVTQSPTHLIKTRGQQVTLRCSPISGHKSVSWYQQVLGQGPQFIFQYYEKEERGRGNFPDRFSARQFPNYSSELNVNALLLGDSALYLCASSLSGGGLYEQYFGPGTRLTVT.

The table lists this clonotype with many counts. This chain links TRBV6-1 with TRBJ2-2; D is ambiguous. The length of the CDR3 is 14 residues. The V end was cut by 2 bases, the J end by 0 bases, with 4 bases between. In germline, CDR1 is MNHNS, CDR2 SASEGT. CDR3 in amino acids: CASSEQANTGELFF. The CDR3 nucleotides read TGTGCCAGCAGTGAACAGGCGAACACCGGGGAGCTGTTTTTT.

This clonotype was counted ten times or more. This chain uses TRBV6-5 with TRBJ2-2; 9 bases align to TRBD2. J gave up 6 bases and V 7 bases, and 12 bases lay outside the gene matches. Looked up from germline, CDR1 is MNHEY and CDR2 is SVGAGI. The CDR3 has 16 residues. CDR3 nucleotide sequence: TGTGCCAGCACCCGGAGTAGCGGGGGAGGGGCCGGGGAGCTGTTTTTT. It codes for CASTRSSGGGAGELFF.

This clonotype has at least ten counts. The chain employs TRBV6-1 and TRBJ2-7, with TRBD1 matching over 9 bases. Germline trimming cut 4 bases from V and 3 bases from J; bases unmatched to any gene: 4. The CDR3 sequence is 14 residues long. CDR1 and CDR2 (germline): MNHNS, SASEGT. The CDR3 loop is CASSAAGQGYEQYF. In DNA, the CDR3 is TGTGCCAGCAGTGCCGCGGGACAGGGCTACGAGCAGTACTTC.

The J gene is TRBJ2-7, the V gene TRBV11-1, with 8 bases matching TRBD1. CDR3 length: 15 amino acids. The junction had 7 bases not matched to a gene; V was cut back by 5 bases and J by 1 base. Germline V gives CDR1 SGHAT, CDR2 FQDESV (reference sequence). CDR3 in DNA: TGTGCCAGCAGCCAACAGGGGGGCCCTTCCTACGAGCAGTACTTC. It translates to CASSQQGGPSYEQYF.

The CDR3 loop is CASSHSAVKTQYF. CDR3 bases: TGTGCCAGCAGCCACTCAGCGGTGAAGACCCAGTACTTC. The V call is TRBV3-1, the J call TRBJ2-5; D is perhaps TRBD2 (5 bases). Germline loops: CDR1 LGHDT, CDR2 YNNKEL (reference sequence). Trimming shortened V by 3 bases and J by 6 bases, and 11 bases separated the two germline ends. The length of the CDR3 is 13 residues.

This clonotype was detected ten times or more. The genes are TRBV6-1 and TRBJ1-1, with 10 positions matching TRBD1. CDR3 length equals 14 residues. Germline V gene data show CDR1 as MNHNS and CDR2 as SASEGT. With 4 bases clipped from V and 6 bases from J, the junction kept 5 bases outside the gene matches. CDR3 protein: CASSGRGQGSEAFF. CDR3 in DNA: TGTGCCAGCAGTGGAAGGGGACAGGGGTCTGAAGCTTTCTTT.

This clonotype appeared once. An end of the junction differs from the germline gene, which may be a read error. This chain uses TRBV14 with TRBJ2-2; tentative D call: TRBD2 (5 bases). The CDR3 consists of 16 residues. CDR1 SGHDN and CDR2 FVKESK come from the germline V gene. Written as DNA, the CDR3 is TGTGCCAGCAGCTTCCTACCTCTAGCCGCCACCGGGGAGCTGTGTTTT. Its protein product is CASSFLPLAATGELCF.

This clonotype was counted many times. The rearrangement joins TRBV19 to TRBJ2-5, with TRBD2 identical over 7 bases. The CDR3 is made up of 16 amino acids. Per germline, CDR1 LNHDA and CDR2 SQIVND (reference sequence). The ends lost 7 bases at V and 7 bases at J; junction bases unmatched: 18. The CDR3 region is CASTPGGGGAPRTQYF. As DNA, the CDR3 is TGTGCCAGTACTCCAGGAGGCGGGGGAGCACCAAGGACCCAGTACTTC.

There are a few counts of this clonotype. V gene TRBV11-2 combines with J gene TRBJ1-3; D gene ambiguous. V dropped 0 bases and J dropped 0 bases, with 6 bases sitting between them. The CDR3 totals 15 residues. The germline V gene encodes CDR1 SGHAT and CDR2 FQNNGV. DNA for the CDR3: TGTGCCAGCAGCTTAGATAACGGCTCTGGAAACACCATATATTTT. It codes for CASSLDNGSGNTIYF.

This clonotype appeared many times. CDR3 in DNA: TGCGCCAGCAGCCCTAGGGGTATTTCGGCTGAAGCTTTCTTT. It is translated as CASSPRGISAEAFF. The J gene is TRBJ1-1, the V gene TRBV5-1; TRBD1 might be the D (5 bases). Germline CDR1 reads SGHRS; CDR2 reads YFSETQ. V was pared by 4 bases and J by 6 bases, with 16 bases between. The CDR3 covers 14 residues. Full variable domain (outside the CDR3, taken from reference TRBV5-1 and TRBJ1-1): KAGVTQTPRYLIKTRGQQVTLSCSPISGHRSVSWYQQTPGQGLQFLFEYFSETQRNKGNFPGRFSGRQFSNSRSEMNVSTLELGDSALYLCASSPRGISAEAFFGQGTRLTVV.

This clonotype was picked up many times. The CDR3 DNA is TGTGCCAGCAGGTATCCAGAAGGGACTGAAGCTTTCTTT. Translating gives CASRYPEGTEAFF. The chain recombines TRBV28 with TRBJ1-1; D not resolved. Germline V gives CDR1 MDHEN, CDR2 SYDVKM. V was trimmed by 6 bases and J by 5 bases, leaving 13 bases between them. The CDR3 extends over 13 amino acids.

This clonotype was seen many times. The chain combines TRBV9 with TRBJ1-1, with D perhaps matching TRBD1 (5 bases). This CDR3 is 15 amino acids long. The germline V gene has CDR1 SGDLS and CDR2 YYNGEE. Trimming cost V 0 bases and J 6 bases, with 15 bases left between them. The CDR3 nucleotides are TGTGCCAGCAGCGTAGTCGGAGACAGAAGGGCTGAAGCTTTCTTT. Translated: CASSVVGDRRAEAFF.

The chain recombines TRBV7-3 with TRBJ2-2; maybe TRBD2 (10 bases). The CDR3 runs to 15 residues. The V gene's germline CDR1 is SGHTA and CDR2 FQGTGA. V was trimmed by 9 bases and J by 4 bases, leaving 18 bases between them. CDR3 sequence reads: CASTSGDRVTGELFF. In nucleotides, the CDR3 is TGTGCCAGTACTAGCGGGGACAGGGTCACCGGGGAGCTGTTTTTT.

The chain has TRBV2 and TRBJ1-3; TRBD1 is a possible D gene (6 bases). The germline gives CDR1 SNHLY, CDR2 FYNNEI. This CDR3 region has 13 residues. Trimming cost V 5 bases and J 4 bases, with 9 bases left between them. The DNA for the CDR3 is TGTGCCAGCAGTACAGGGTGGGGAAACACCATATATTTT. Its translation: CASSTGWGNTIYF.

This clonotype appeared a few times. The chain recombines TRBV6-5 with TRBJ1-6; 7 nucleotides agree with TRBD1. CDR3 length: 15 residues. Germline V lookup: CDR1 MNHEY, CDR2 SVGAGI. V was pared by 0 bases and J by 9 bases, with 5 bases of the junction left unmatched. CDR3 nucleotide sequence: TGTGCCAGCAGTTACTCACGGCAGGGGGTTTCACCCCTCCACTTT. The encoded protein is CASSYSRQGVSPLHF.

This clonotype was seen more than once but under ten times. The chain recombines TRBV4-1 with TRBJ2-5; the D gene could be TRBD1 or TRBD2 (6 bases each). Trimming cost V 5 bases and J 3 bases, with 19 bases left between them. Germline CDR1 MGHRA, CDR2 YSYEKL. The CDR3 sequence is 16 residues long. The CDR3 DNA follows: TGCGCCAGCAGCAGGGGGGCAGGCGCACCCAAAGAGACCCAGTACTTC. This encodes CASSRGAGAPKETQYF.

In this sample, this clonotype turned up many times. This chain uses TRBV4-2 with TRBJ2-5; 7 bases match TRBD2. Germline trimming cut 4 bases from V and 5 bases from J; bases unmatched to any gene: 10. This CDR3 has 15 amino acids. CDR1 LGHNA and CDR2 YNFKEQ come from the germline V gene. The CDR3 DNA follows: TGTGCCAGCAGCCCCTTGGGGCTGGGGGGGGAGACCCAGTACTTC. Its translation: CASSPLGLGGETQYF.

This clonotype was counted ten times or more. This chain's CDR3 is CAWSGVEQLTQYF. CDR3 nucleotides: TGTGCCTGGAGTGGGGTGGAACAGCTCACCCAGTACTTC. The chain couples TRBV30 to TRBJ2-5, with D unclear. The V end lost 1 base, the J end lost 8 bases, and 14 bases lay between the germline ends. CDR3 size: 13 residues. Germline V gives CDR1 GTSNPN, CDR2 SVGIG (reference sequence).

The chain is built from TRBV7-8 and TRBJ2-7; a possible D gene is TRBD2 (7 bases). CDR1 is SGHVS and CDR2 is FQNEAQ in the germline V gene. The CDR3 contains 16 residues. Trimming took off 5 bases at V and 7 bases at J, with 24 bases between the two ends. Here the CDR3 reads CASSRAGGGGVLEQYF. CDR3 DNA: TGTGCCAGCAGCCGCGCCGGAGGGGGGGGGGTGTTAGAGCAGTACTTC.

This chain's CDR3 is CASSFWTGGAMETQYF. CDR3 nucleotide sequence: TGTGCCAGCAGTTTTTGGACAGGGGGCGCGATGGAGACCCAGTACTTC. V usage is TRBV28 and J usage is TRBJ2-5; TRBD1 agrees at 11 bases. CDR3 length: 16 residues. CDR1 is MDHEN, CDR2 SYDVKM, per germline. J gave up 5 bases and V 3 bases, and 8 bases lay outside the gene matches.

This clonotype was recorded at least ten times. The J gene is TRBJ1-2, the V gene TRBV11-2; 9 positions match TRBD1. V shed 1 base, J shed 0 bases, and the junction held 6 bases outside the gene matches. Germline CDR1 SGHAT, CDR2 FQNNGV. The CDR3 has 17 residues. CDR3 sequence (DNA): TGTGCCAGCAGCTTAGGGTGGACAGGGGAGCCTAACTATGGCTACACCTTC. As protein: CASSLGWTGEPNYGYTF.

The table lists this clonotype with a few counts. This chain joins TRBV28 and TRBJ1-2, with TRBD1 matching 7 bases. V dropped 5 bases and J dropped 6; count of bases not matched to a gene: 6. The CDR3 loop spans 13 amino acids. Germline V gives CDR1 MDHEN, CDR2 SYDVKM. CDR3 in amino acids: CASSSQGGNGYTF. The CDR3 nucleotides read TGTGCCAGCAGTAGCCAGGGGGGCAATGGCTACACCTTC.

This clonotype has at least ten counts. The V call is TRBV20-1, the J call TRBJ1-5, with D unclear. Trimming removed 0 bases from V and 4 bases from J, with 13 bases in between. The CDR3 is 15 amino acids. Germline-derived CDR1 and CDR2 are DFQATT and SNEGSKA (reference sequence). The CDR3 nucleotides read TGCAGTGCTAGAGATGAGAGGGATTGGAATCAGCCCCAGCATTTT. This translates into CSARDERDWNQPQHF.